The 6 T cell receptor beta chains given below trace back to one sample, sequenced in a study of cytomegalovirus exposure and HLA in healthy donors. The primer mix had 60 Vbeta and 13 Jbeta primers. TCRdb's copy holds only in-frame clones and misses some; the assay was immunoSEQ multiplex PCR. The table includes more than 95,000 clones, less than 80% detected once. Sample: PBMCs. These receptors all come from a man aged 35 to 55 in good health and CMV-seropositive.

Points on this clone: This same CDR3 is encoded by further DNA sequences in the sample. The gene calls are TRBV5-1 and TRBJ1-1; 9 bases map to TRBD1. CDR1 and CDR2 from the germline V gene are SGHRS and YFSETQ. Trimming cost V 4 bases and J 1 base; bases outside gene matches: 5. This CDR3 has 15 amino acids. CDR3 DNA: TGCGCCAGCAGCCCGGACAGGGGTCGGAACACTGAAGCTTTCTTT. It encodes CASSPDRGRNTEAFF. Full variable domain (rest looked up from reference TRBV5-1 and TRBJ1-1): KAGVTQTPRYLIKTRGQQVTLSCSPISGHRSVSWYQQTPGQGLQFLFEYFSETQRNKGNFPGRFSGRQFSNSRSEMNVSTLELGDSALYLCASSPDRGRNTEAFFGQGTRLTVV.

This chain connects TRBV5-1 to TRBJ2-2, with TRBD1 matching over 7 bases. The CDR3 contains 15 residues. The V segment lost 1 base and the J segment 5 bases; nucleotides outside the gene matches: 5. CDR1 and CDR2 from the germline V gene are SGHRS and YFSETQ. CDR3 sequence (DNA): TGCGCCAGCAGCTTGACAGGGGTAGGAACCGGGGAGCTGTTTTTT. Translating it yields CASSLTGVGTGELFF.

This clone has just a few counts. The rearrangement joins TRBV10-3 to TRBJ1-5; D possibly corresponds to TRBD1 (5 bases). The V gene's germline CDR1 is ENHRY and CDR2 SYGVKD. This CDR3 is 13 amino acids long. V lost 11 bases and J 3 bases, leaving 14 bases between the germline ends. Here the CDR3 reads CAARGGDNQPQHF. The CDR3 DNA is TGTGCCGCCCGGGGGGGGGACAATCAGCCCCAGCATTTT.

This chain uses TRBV7-2 with TRBJ1-2; D not resolved. This CDR3 region has 13 residues. From germline, CDR1 is SGHTA and CDR2 FQGNSA. Trimming cost V 1 base and J 4 bases, with 7 bases left between them. The CDR3 DNA reads as TGTGCCAGCAGCTTAGGAGGGAGCTATGGCTACACCTTC. Translating it yields CASSLGGSYGYTF. The full variable domain, in which reference TRBV7-2 and TRBJ1-2 provide the parts outside the CDR3, is GAGVSQSPSNKVTEKGKDVELRCDPISGHTALYWYRQSLGQGLEFLIYFQGNSAPDKSGLPSDRFSAERTGGSVSTLTIQRTQQEDSAVYLCASSLGGSYGYTFGSGTRLTVV.

This chain uses TRBV4-1 with TRBJ1-3, with 7 bases lining up with TRBD1. With 2 bases clipped from V and 2 bases from J, the junction kept 12 bases outside the gene matches. The CDR3 totals 18 residues. CDR1 is MGHRA and CDR2 is YSYEKL in the germline V gene. As DNA, the CDR3 is TGCGCCAGCAGCCAACGCCAACTATCAGGGGGAACTGGAAACACCATATATTTT. Protein sequence: CASSQRQLSGGTGNTIYF.

The V call is TRBV5-1, the J call TRBJ1-1; D is unclear. The V end lost 4 bases, the J end lost 5 bases, and 9 bases lay between the germline ends. The V gene's germline CDR1 is SGHRS and CDR2 YFSETQ. The CDR3 extends over 12 amino acids. This CDR3 is CASSLTGTEAFF. The CDR3 DNA follows: TGCGCCAGCAGCCTAACCGGTACTGAAGCTTTCTTT.